Presented here are 25 T cell receptor beta chains from one specimen sequenced in a study of blood T cell repertoires in COVID-19. Profiling relied on immunoSEQ multiplex PCR, and the TCRdb table lists in-frame clones only, not all of them. The sample carries 23,000 or so clones, around 90% recorded once. The sequencing sample was made of peripheral blood. Receptor source: a human donor in a cohort sampled during active COVID-19.

The chain recombines TRBV19 with TRBJ1-6; the D gene is possibly TRBD1 (5 bases). The CDR3 is 14 amino acids. Deletions cut 3 bases from V and 9 bases from J, with 12 bases between. Germline CDR1 reads LNHDA; CDR2 reads SQIVND (reference sequence). This CDR3 is CASSIPGFGSPLHF. CDR3 DNA: TGTGCCAGTAGTATCCCAGGGTTTGGTTCACCCCTCCACTTT.

J is TRBJ1-2 and V is TRBV29-1; 8 bases align to TRBD1. Germline V CDR1 and CDR2: SQVTM, ANQGSEA. With V trimmed by 7 bases and J by 8 bases, 6 bases remained unmatched. The CDR3 contains 11 residues. CDR3 loop: CSAWTGNGYTF. DNA of the CDR3: TGCAGCGCTTGGACAGGGAACGGCTACACCTTC. The whole variable domain, remainder taken from reference TRBV29-1 and TRBJ1-2, is SAVISQKPSRDICQRGTSLTIQCQVDSQVTMMFWYRQQPGQSLTLIATANQGSEATYESGFVIDKFPISRPNLTFSTLTVSNMSPEDSSIYLCSAWTGNGYTFGSGTRLTVV.

The chain employs TRBV7-9 and TRBJ2-7; maybe TRBD1 (6 bases). The CDR3 runs to 13 residues. Germline values: CDR1 SEHNR, CDR2 FQNEAQ (reference sequence). Trimming stripped 5 bases from V and 6 bases from J, with 14 bases between. CDR3 protein: CASSPPGTPEQYF. The DNA of the CDR3 is TGTGCCAGCAGCCCGCCCGGGACACCCGAGCAGTACTTC.

The CDR3 reads CASSPSVGAYGYTF. The CDR3 coding sequence is TGTGCCAGCAGCCCGTCTGTAGGGGCCTATGGCTACACCTTC. The rearrangement joins TRBV5-5 to TRBJ1-2, with D possibly matching TRBD1 (5 bases). Germline CDR1 reads SGHKS; CDR2 reads YYEKEE (reference sequence). CDR3 size: 14 residues. The V end was cut by 4 bases, the J end by 4 bases, with 14 bases between.

The rearrangement joins TRBV11-2 to TRBJ1-1; no firm D call. The CDR3 runs to 15 residues. V dropped 2 bases and J dropped 0 bases, with 10 bases sitting between them. Germline V gene sequence: CDR1 SGHAT, CDR2 FQNNGV. CDR3 sequence (DNA): TGTGCCAGCAGCTTAACGGCGGGGATGAACACTGAAGCTTTCTTT. As protein: CASSLTAGMNTEAFF.

This clone appeared a single time. The rearrangement uses TRBV6-2 or TRBV6-3 and TRBJ2-7; TRBD1 aligns across 7 bases. Germline CDR1 reads MNHEY; CDR2 reads SVGEGT. This CDR3 is 12 amino acids long. V lost 5 bases to trimming and J lost 6 bases; unmatched junction nucleotides: 4. The CDR3 DNA reads as TGTGCCAGCAGTACCCACAGGGGCGAGCAGTACTTC. This codes for CASSTHRGEQYF.

Only a few counts were recorded for this clone. The rearrangement joins TRBV4-1 to TRBJ1-4; D is uncertain. Germline CDR1 and CDR2: MGHRA and YSYEKL. The V end lost 0 bases, the J end lost 4 bases, and 9 bases lay between the germline ends. There are 15 residues in the CDR3. The CDR3, as DNA: TGCGCCAGCAGCCAAGATAATGCGGTTAATGAAAAACTGTTTTTT. It yields the protein CASSQDNAVNEKLFF.

This chain connects TRBV7-9 to TRBJ1-5, with TRBD1 matching 8 bases. Germline CDR1 SEHNR, CDR2 FQNEAQ (reference sequence). The CDR3 runs 15 residues. The ends lost 6 bases at V and 6 bases at J; junction bases unmatched: 10. CDR3 nucleotides: TGTGCCAGCAGTTTGACCGGGACAGGAGGTCAGCCCCAGCATTTT. It codes for CASSLTGTGGQPQHF.

V usage is TRBV6-4 and J usage is TRBJ2-1, with 12 bases fitting TRBD2. The germline gives CDR1 MRHNA, CDR2 SNTAGT. This CDR3 has 14 residues. Unmatched junction bases numbered 4, after V lost 6 bases and J lost 7 bases. The CDR3 loop reads CASRASGGGNEQFF. CDR3 nucleotides: TGTGCCAGCAGAGCTAGCGGGGGGGGGAATGAGCAGTTCTTC.

V usage is TRBV6-5 and J usage is TRBJ1-4; 9 positions match TRBD1. There are 14 residues in the CDR3. Unmatched junction bases numbered 8, after V lost 8 bases and J lost 7 bases. Germline CDR1 MNHEY, CDR2 SVGAGI. In nucleotides, the CDR3 is TGTGCCAGCTTCCAAGACAGGGGGACTGAAAAACTGTTTTTT. This translates into CASFQDRGTEKLFF.

This sequence joins TRBV14 and TRBJ2-3; TRBD1 matches 7 bases. Germline trimming cut 5 bases from V and 5 bases from J; bases unmatched to any gene: 4. The CDR3 is 13 amino acids. From germline, CDR1 is SGHDN and CDR2 FVKESK. Here the CDR3 reads CASSFGDRDTQYF. CDR3 bases: TGTGCCAGCAGCTTTGGGGACAGAGATACGCAGTATTTT. Full variable domain (remainder filled in from reference TRBV14 and TRBJ2-3): EAGVTQFPSHSVIEKGQTVTLRCDPISGHDNLYWYRRVMGKEIKFLLHFVKESKQDESGMPNNRFLAERTGGTYSTLKVQPAELEDSGVYFCASSFGDRDTQYFGPGTRLTVL.

CDR3 in amino acids: CASSEALESGGGYTF. CDR3 in DNA: TGTGCCAGCAGTGAAGCGCTAGAGTCAGGGGGAGGCTACACCTTC. The V call is TRBV6-1, the J call TRBJ1-2, with 7 bases lining up with TRBD1. The length of the CDR3 is 15 residues. The V gene's germline CDR1 is MNHNS and CDR2 SASEGT. The J segment lost 8 bases and the V segment lost 0 bases, leaving 9 bases of the junction unmatched.

The chain couples TRBV3-1 (or the pseudogene TRBV3-2) to TRBJ1-5; TRBD1 matches 8 bases. The CDR3 consists of 17 residues. V lost 1 base and J lost 0; bases outside the gene matches: 5. CDR1 and CDR2 (germline): LGHDT, YNNKEL (reference sequence). In nucleotides, the CDR3 is TGTGCCAGCAGCCAAGGGGACAGGTCTTATAGCAATCAGCCCCAGCATTTT. The encoded protein is CASSQGDRSYSNQPQHF.

The genes are TRBV7-2 and TRBJ1-1; perhaps TRBD1 as D (5 bases). Trimming removed 5 bases from V and 0 bases from J, with 13 bases in between. Germline CDR1 is SGHTA and CDR2 is FQGNSA. The CDR3 is 15 residues long. The CDR3 bases are TGTGCCAGCAGCCCCACGGGGGGGATGAACACTGAAGCTTTCTTT. Its translation is CASSPTGGMNTEAFF.

Here the CDR3 DNA reads TGTGCCAGCAGTGATGAGTGGGCTTTCTTT. Protein product: CASSDEWAFF. This chain links TRBV6-1 with TRBJ1-1; D gene ambiguous. V was shortened by 3 bases and J by 11 bases, with 7 bases between the two germline ends. Germline V gene sequence: CDR1 MNHNS, CDR2 SASEGT. This CDR3 is 10 amino acids long.

The rearrangement joins TRBV21-1 to TRBJ1-3. TRBV21-1 is annotated as a pseudogene. The CDR3 covers 15 residues. In nucleotides, the CDR3 is TGTGCCAGCAGCAGTCATTCCGGCTCTGGAAACACCATATATTTT. It is translated as CASSSHSGSGNTIYF.

The chain recombines TRBV7-7 with TRBJ1-2, with 12 nucleotides matching TRBD1. The CDR3 is 15 residues long. Germline CDR1 and CDR2: SSHAT and FNYEAQ (reference sequence). CDR3 in DNA: TGTGCTAGCGGGGGACAGGGGGCTTCTAACTATGGCTACACCTTC. Amino acids: CASGGQGASNYGYTF.

This chain's CDR3 is CASSSGTLMNTEAFF. DNA for the CDR3: TGCGCCAGCAGCTCCGGGACACTAATGAACACTGAAGCTTTCTTT. This chain joins TRBV5-1 and TRBJ1-1, with D perhaps TRBD1 (6 bases). Germline CDR1 and CDR2: SGHRS and YFSETQ. The CDR3 runs to 15 residues. V was cut by 3 bases and J by 0 bases, with 12 bases left in between.

V and J are TRBV2 and TRBJ1-1, with 8 bases lining up with TRBD1. V was pared by 6 bases and J by 4 bases, with 7 bases of the junction left unmatched. Germline V gene lookup returns CDR1 SNHLY and CDR2 FYNNEI. This CDR3 has 14 amino acids. The chain's CDR3 is CASRGQVAATEAFF. The CDR3 bases are TGTGCCAGCAGGGGACAGGTCGCGGCCACTGAAGCTTTCTTT.

V and J are TRBV2 and TRBJ1-1, with D maybe TRBD1 (6 bases). The CDR3 has 11 amino acids. Per germline, CDR1 SNHLY and CDR2 FYNNEI. Trimming removed 5 bases from V and 7 bases from J, with 8 bases in between. The DNA for the CDR3 is TGTGCCAGCAGTTCGGACAGTGAAGCTTTCTTT. This translates into CASSSDSEAFF.

The rearrangement uses TRBV23-1 and TRBJ1-1; D is unresolved. TRBV23-1 is an ORF; its function is uncertain. This CDR3 is 12 amino acids long. V was trimmed by 5 bases and J by 6 bases, leaving 10 bases between them. The CDR3 protein is CASSCGESEAFF. In nucleotides, the CDR3 is TGCGCCAGCAGTTGTGGAGAATCTGAAGCTTTCTTT.

The chain links TRBV11-2 to TRBJ1-2; TRBD1 matches 10 bases. Trimming cost V 5 bases and J 6 bases; bases outside gene matches: 6. The length of the CDR3 is 14 residues. Per the germline V gene, CDR1 is SGHAT and CDR2 is FQNNGV. The CDR3 is CASSRPGTGDGYTF. CDR3 DNA: TGTGCCAGCAGCCGACCGGGGACAGGGGATGGCTACACCTTC.

The chain carries TRBV5-4 and TRBJ1-1; 8 nucleotides align to TRBD1. Looked up from germline, CDR1 is SGHNT and CDR2 is YYREEE (reference sequence). The CDR3 consists of 13 residues. With 4 bases clipped from V and 4 bases from J, the junction kept 3 bases outside the gene matches. In DNA, the CDR3 is TGTGCCAGCAGCGAAACAGGGGGCACTGAAGCTTTCTTT. Its protein product is CASSETGGTEAFF. Supplemented by reference TRBV5-4 and TRBJ1-1, the full variable domain reads ETGVTQSPTHLIKTRGQQVTLRCSSQSGHNTVSWYQQALGQGPQFIFQYYREEENGRGNFPPRFSGLQFPNYSSELNVNALELDDSALYLCASSETGGTEAFFGQGTRLTVV.

The V call is TRBV3-1 (or the pseudogene TRBV3-2), the J call TRBJ1-5; no definite D call. Germline V gene sequence: CDR1 LGHDT, CDR2 YNNKEL (reference sequence). V lost 2 bases, J lost 7 bases, and 9 bases lay in between. There are 13 residues in the CDR3. The CDR3 DNA sequence: TGTGCCAGCAGCCAATTCCTGGAGCAGCCCCAGCATTTT. Translating gives CASSQFLEQPQHF.

This clone was counted a few times. The chain couples TRBV5-6 to TRBJ1-5; D perhaps matches TRBD1 (6 bases). CDR3 length equals 15 residues. Germline CDR1 is SGHDT and CDR2 is YYEEEE. V was pared by 5 bases and J by 3 bases, with 15 bases between. CDR3 sequence (DNA): TGTGCCAGCAGTCGAGGCGCAGGGGACAATCAGCCCCAGCATTTT. This sequence encodes CASSRGAGDNQPQHF. The full variable domain, its missing parts supplied by reference TRBV5-6 and TRBJ1-5, is DAGVTQSPTHLIKTRGQQVTLRCSPKSGHDTVSWYQQALGQGPQFIFQYYEEEERQRGNFPDRFSGHQFPNYSSELNVNALLLGDSALYLCASSRGAGDNQPQHFGDGTRLSIL.